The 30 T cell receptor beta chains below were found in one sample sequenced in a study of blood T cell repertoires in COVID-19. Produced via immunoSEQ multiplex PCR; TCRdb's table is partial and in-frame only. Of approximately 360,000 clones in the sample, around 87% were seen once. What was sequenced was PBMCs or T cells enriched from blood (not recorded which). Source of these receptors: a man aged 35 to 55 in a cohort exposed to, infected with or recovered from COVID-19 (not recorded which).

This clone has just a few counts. CDR3 sequence: CASSQWVGTGVSSGANVLTF. The CDR3 nucleotides read TGTGCCAGCAGTCAGTGGGTTGGGACAGGAGTTAGCTCTGGGGCCAACGTCCTGACTTTC. V gene TRBV28 combines with J gene TRBJ2-6; 8 bases are shared with TRBD1. The ends lost 5 bases at V and 0 bases at J; junction bases unmatched: 15. Germline V gene sequence: CDR1 MDHEN, CDR2 SYDVKM. CDR3 length equals 20 residues.

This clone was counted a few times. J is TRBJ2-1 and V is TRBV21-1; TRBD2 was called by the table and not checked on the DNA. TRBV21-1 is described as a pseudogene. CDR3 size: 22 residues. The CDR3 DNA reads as TGTGCCAGCAGCAAAAGTCCCCTAACAGCGGAGGGCCGATACGTGTCTTTCAATGAGCAGTTCTTC. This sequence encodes CASSKSPLTAEGRYVSFNEQFF.

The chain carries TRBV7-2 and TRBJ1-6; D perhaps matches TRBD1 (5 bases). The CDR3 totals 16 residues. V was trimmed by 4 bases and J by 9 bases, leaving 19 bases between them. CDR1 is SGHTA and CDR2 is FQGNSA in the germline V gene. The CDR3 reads CASSSLGTDGSSPLHF. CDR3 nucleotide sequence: TGTGCCAGCAGCTCCTTGGGGACTGACGGGAGTTCACCCCTCCACTTT. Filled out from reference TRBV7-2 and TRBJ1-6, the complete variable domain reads GAGVSQSPSNKVTEKGKDVELRCDPISGHTALYWYRQSLGQGLEFLIYFQGNSAPDKSGLPSDRFSAERTGGSVSTLTIQRTQQEDSAVYLCASSSLGTDGSSPLHFGNGTRLTVT.

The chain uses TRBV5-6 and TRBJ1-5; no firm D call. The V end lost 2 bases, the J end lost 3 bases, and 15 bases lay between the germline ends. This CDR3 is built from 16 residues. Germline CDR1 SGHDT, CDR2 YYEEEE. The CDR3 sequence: CASSFYGPATNQPQHF. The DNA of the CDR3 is TGTGCCAGCAGCTTTTATGGGCCTGCCACCAATCAGCCCCAGCATTTT. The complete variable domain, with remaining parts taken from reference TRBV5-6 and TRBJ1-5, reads DAGVTQSPTHLIKTRGQQVTLRCSPKSGHDTVSWYQQALGQGPQFIFQYYEEEERQRGNFPDRFSGHQFPNYSSELNVNALLLGDSALYLCASSFYGPATNQPQHFGDGTRLSIL.

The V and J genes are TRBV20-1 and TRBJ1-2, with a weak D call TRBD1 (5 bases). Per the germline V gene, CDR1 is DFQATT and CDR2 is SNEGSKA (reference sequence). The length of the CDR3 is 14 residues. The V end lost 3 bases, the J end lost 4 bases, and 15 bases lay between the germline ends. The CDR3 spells CSASGGGRSYGYTF. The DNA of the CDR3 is TGCAGTGCTAGTGGCGGGGGACGATCCTATGGCTACACCTTC.

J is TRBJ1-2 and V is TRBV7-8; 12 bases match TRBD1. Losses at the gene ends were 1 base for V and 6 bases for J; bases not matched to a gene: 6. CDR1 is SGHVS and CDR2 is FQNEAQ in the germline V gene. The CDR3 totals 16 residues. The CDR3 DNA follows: TGTGCCAGCAGCTTAGGGCGGGACAGGGGGCGCGATGGCTACACCTTC. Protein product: CASSLGRDRGRDGYTF.

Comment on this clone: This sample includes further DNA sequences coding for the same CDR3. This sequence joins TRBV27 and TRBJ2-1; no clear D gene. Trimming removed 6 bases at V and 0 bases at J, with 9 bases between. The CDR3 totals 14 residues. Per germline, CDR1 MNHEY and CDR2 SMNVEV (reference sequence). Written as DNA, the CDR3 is TGTGCCAGCAGCTCCCTTAGCTCCTACAATGAGCAGTTCTTC. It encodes CASSSLSSYNEQFF.

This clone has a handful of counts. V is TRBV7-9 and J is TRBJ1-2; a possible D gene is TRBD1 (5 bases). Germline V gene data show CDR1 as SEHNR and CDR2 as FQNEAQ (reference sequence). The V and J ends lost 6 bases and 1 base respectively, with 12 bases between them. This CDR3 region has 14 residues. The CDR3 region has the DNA TGTGCCAGCAGTCCGGGGGGTCTTAACTATGGCTACACCTTC. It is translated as CASSPGGLNYGYTF.

The CDR3 region is CASSFLDRGNSYEQYF. The CDR3 DNA follows: TGTGCCAGCAGTTTCCTCGACAGGGGGAACTCCTACGAGCAGTACTTC. This chain uses TRBV27 with TRBJ2-7; 9 positions match TRBD1. Germline V gene sequence: CDR1 MNHEY, CDR2 SMNVEV (reference sequence). V lost 3 bases and J lost 0; bases outside the gene matches: 6. This CDR3 region has 16 residues.

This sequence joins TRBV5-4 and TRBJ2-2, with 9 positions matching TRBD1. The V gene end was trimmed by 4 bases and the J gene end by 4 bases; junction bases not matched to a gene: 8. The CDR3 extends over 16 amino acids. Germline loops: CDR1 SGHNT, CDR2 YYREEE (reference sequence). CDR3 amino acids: CASSITGTGITGELFF. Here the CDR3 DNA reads TGTGCCAGCAGCATCACCGGGACAGGGATCACCGGGGAGCTGTTTTTT.

CDR3 region: CASMEGSNYGYTF. As DNA, the CDR3 is TGTGCCAGTATGGAAGGGAGCAACTATGGCTACACCTTC. The chain couples TRBV19 to TRBJ1-2, with unresolved D. Per the germline V gene, CDR1 is LNHDA and CDR2 is SQIVND (reference sequence). The CDR3 totals 13 residues. V was pared by 7 bases and J by 2 bases, with 11 bases between.

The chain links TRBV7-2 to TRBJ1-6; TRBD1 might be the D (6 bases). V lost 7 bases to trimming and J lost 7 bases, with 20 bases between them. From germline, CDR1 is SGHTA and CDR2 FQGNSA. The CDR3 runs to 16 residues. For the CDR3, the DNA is TGTGCCAGCAACAAAATTTTAGGGACATTCAATTCACCCCTCCACTTT. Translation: CASNKILGTFNSPLHF. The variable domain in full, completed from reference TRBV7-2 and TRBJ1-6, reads GAGVSQSPSNKVTEKGKDVELRCDPISGHTALYWYRQSLGQGLEFLIYFQGNSAPDKSGLPSDRFSAERTGGSVSTLTIQRTQQEDSAVYLCASNKILGTFNSPLHFGNGTRLTVT.

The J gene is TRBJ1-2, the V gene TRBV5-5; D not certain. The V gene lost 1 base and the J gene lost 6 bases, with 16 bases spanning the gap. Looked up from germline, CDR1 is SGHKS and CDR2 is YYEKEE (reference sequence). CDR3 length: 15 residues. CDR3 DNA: TGTGCCAGCAGCTTGAATAATCGACCTGGAGATGGCTACACCTTC. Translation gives CASSLNNRPGDGYTF.

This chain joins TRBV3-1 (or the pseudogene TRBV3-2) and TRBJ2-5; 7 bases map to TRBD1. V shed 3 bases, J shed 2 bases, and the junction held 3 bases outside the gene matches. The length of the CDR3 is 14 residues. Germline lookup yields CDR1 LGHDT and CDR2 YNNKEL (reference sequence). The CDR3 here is CASSQRGQQETQYF. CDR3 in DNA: TGTGCCAGCAGCCAGAGGGGACAGCAAGAGACCCAGTACTTC.

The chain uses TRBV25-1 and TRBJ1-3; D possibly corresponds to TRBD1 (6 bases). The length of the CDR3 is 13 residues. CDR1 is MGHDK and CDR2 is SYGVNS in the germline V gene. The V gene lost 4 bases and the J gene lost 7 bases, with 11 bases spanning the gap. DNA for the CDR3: TGTGCCAGCAGTGGGTTGGGGGCGAACACCATATATTTT. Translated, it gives CASSGLGANTIYF. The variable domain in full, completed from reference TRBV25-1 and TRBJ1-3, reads EADIYQTPRYLVIGTGKKITLECSQTMGHDKMYWYQQDPGMELHLIHYSYGVNSTEKGDLSSESTVSRIRTEHFPLTLESARPSHTSQYLCASSGLGANTIYFGEGSWLTVV.

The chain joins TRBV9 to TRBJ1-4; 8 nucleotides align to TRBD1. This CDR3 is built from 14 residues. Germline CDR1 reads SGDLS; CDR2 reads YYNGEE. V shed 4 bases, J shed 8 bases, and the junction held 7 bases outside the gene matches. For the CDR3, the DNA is TGTGCCAGCAGCCCGGCGACAGGGGAGGAAAAACTGTTTTTT. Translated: CASSPATGEEKLFF. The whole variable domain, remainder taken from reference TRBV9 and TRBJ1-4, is DSGVTQTPKHLITATGQRVTLRCSPRSGDLSVYWYQQSLDQGLQFLIQYYNGEERAKGNILERFSAQQFPDLHSELNLSSLELGDSALYFCASSPATGEEKLFFGSGTQLSVL.

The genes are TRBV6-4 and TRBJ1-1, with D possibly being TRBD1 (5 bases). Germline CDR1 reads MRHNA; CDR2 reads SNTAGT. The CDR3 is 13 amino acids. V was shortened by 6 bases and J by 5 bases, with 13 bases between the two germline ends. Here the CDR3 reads CASRQGVGTEAFF. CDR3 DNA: TGTGCCAGCAGGCAGGGCGTGGGGACTGAAGCTTTCTTT.

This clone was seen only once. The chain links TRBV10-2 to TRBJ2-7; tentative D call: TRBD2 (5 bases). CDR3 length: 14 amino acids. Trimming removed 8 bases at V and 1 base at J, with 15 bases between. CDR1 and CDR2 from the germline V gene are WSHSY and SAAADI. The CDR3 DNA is TGCGCCAGCTCCTCCCCGGGGAAGTCCTACGAGCAGTACTTC. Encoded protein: CASSSPGKSYEQYF.

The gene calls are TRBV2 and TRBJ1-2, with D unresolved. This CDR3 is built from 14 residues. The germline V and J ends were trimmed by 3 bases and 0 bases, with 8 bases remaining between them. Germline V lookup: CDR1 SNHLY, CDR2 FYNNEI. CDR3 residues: CASSEQAANYGYTF. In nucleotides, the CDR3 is TGTGCCAGCAGTGAGCAGGCTGCTAACTATGGCTACACCTTC. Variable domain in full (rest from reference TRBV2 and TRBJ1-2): EPEVTQTPSHQVTQMGQEVILRCVPISNHLYFYWYRQILGQKVEFLVSFYNNEISEKSEIFDDQFSVERPDGSNFTLKIRSTKLEDSAMYFCASSEQAANYGYTFGSGTRLTVV.

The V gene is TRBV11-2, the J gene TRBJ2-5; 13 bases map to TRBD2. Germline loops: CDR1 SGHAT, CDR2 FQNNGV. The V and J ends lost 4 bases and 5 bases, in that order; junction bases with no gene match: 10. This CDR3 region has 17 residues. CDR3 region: CASSYFLTSGGAETQYF. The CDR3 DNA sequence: TGTGCCAGCAGCTACTTTCTAACTAGCGGGGGGGCGGAGACCCAGTACTTC.

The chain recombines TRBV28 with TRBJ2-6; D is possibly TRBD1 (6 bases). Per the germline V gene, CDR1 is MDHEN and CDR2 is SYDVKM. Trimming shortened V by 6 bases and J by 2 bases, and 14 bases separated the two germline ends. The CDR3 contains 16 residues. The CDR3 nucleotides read TGTGCCAGCAGACCAAGGACAGATCCTGGGGCCAACGTCCTGACTTTC. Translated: CASRPRTDPGANVLTF.

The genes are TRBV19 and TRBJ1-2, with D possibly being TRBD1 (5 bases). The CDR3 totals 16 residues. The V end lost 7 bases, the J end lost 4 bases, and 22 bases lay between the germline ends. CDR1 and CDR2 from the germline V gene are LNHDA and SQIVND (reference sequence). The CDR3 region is CASTISRGTTGYGYTF. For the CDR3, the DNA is TGTGCCAGTACTATCTCTCGAGGAACTACAGGCTATGGCTACACCTTC. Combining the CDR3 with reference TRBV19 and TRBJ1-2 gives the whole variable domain DGGITQSPKYLFRKEGQNVTLSCEQNLNHDAMYWYRQDPGQGLRLIYYSQIVNDFQKGDIAEGYSVSREKKESFPLTVTSAQKNPTAFYLCASTISRGTTGYGYTFGSGTRLTVV.

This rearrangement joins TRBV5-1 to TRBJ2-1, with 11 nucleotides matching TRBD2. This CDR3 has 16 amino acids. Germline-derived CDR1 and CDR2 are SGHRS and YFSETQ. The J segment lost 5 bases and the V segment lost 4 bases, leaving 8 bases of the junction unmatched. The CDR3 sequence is CASSRAGTSGHNEQFF. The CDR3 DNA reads TGCGCCAGCAGCAGGGCCGGGACTAGCGGACACAATGAGCAGTTCTTC. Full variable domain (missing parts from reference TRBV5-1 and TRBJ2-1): KAGVTQTPRYLIKTRGQQVTLSCSPISGHRSVSWYQQTPGQGLQFLFEYFSETQRNKGNFPGRFSGRQFSNSRSEMNVSTLELGDSALYLCASSRAGTSGHNEQFFGPGTRLTVL.

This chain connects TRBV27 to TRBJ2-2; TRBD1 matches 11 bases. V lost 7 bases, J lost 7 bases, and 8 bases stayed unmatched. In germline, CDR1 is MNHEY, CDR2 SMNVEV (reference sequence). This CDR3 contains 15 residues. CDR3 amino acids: CASTTGQGAVGELFF. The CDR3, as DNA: TGTGCCAGCACCACAGGACAGGGGGCCGTCGGGGAGCTGTTTTTT.

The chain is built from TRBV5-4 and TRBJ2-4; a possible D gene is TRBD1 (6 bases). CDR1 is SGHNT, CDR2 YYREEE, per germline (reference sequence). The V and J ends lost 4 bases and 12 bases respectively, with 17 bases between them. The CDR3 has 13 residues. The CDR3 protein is CASSTDPQGSQYF. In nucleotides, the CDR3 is TGTGCCAGCAGCACCGACCCACAGGGTAGTCAGTACTTC.

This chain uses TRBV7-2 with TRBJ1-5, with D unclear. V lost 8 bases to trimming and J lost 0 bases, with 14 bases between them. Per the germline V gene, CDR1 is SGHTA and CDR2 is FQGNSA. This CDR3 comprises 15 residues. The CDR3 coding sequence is TGTGCCAGCGGTCCCCGCGGCGGTAGCAATCAGCCCCAGCATTTT. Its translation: CASGPRGGSNQPQHF.

The CDR3 nucleotides read TGTGCCAGCAGCCCTACTTGGGCGGGCACTGAAGCTTTCTTT. Translated: CASSPTWAGTEAFF. The V call is TRBV7-2, the J call TRBJ1-1, with D unresolved. The CDR3 totals 14 residues. Trimming took off 5 bases at V and 4 bases at J, with 14 bases between the two ends. Per the germline V gene, CDR1 is SGHTA and CDR2 is FQGNSA.

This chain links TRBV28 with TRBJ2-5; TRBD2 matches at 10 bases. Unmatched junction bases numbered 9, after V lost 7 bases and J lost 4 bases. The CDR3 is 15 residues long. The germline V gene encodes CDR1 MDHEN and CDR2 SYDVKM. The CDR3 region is CASTNIAGGRETQYF. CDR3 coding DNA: TGTGCCAGCACCAACATAGCGGGAGGCCGAGAGACCCAGTACTTC. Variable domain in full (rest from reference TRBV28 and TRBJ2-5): DVKVTQSSRYLVKRTGEKVFLECVQDMDHENMFWYRQDPGLGLRLIYFSYDVKMKEKGDIPEGYSVSREKKERFSLILESASTNQTSMYLCASTNIAGGRETQYFGPGTRLLVL.

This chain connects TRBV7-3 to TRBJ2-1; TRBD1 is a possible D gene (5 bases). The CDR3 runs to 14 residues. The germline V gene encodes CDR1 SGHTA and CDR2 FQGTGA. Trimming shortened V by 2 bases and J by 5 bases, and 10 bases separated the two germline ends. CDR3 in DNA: TGTGCCAGCAGCTTAGGTCTAGGGGACAATGAGCAGTTCTTC. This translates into CASSLGLGDNEQFF.

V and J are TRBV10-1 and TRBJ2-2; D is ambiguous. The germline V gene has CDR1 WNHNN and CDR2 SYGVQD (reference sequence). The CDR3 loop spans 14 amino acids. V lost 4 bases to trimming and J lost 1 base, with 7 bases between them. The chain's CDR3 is CASSVPGNTGELFF. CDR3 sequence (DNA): TGCGCCAGCAGTGTCCCAGGGAACACCGGGGAGCTGTTTTTT.